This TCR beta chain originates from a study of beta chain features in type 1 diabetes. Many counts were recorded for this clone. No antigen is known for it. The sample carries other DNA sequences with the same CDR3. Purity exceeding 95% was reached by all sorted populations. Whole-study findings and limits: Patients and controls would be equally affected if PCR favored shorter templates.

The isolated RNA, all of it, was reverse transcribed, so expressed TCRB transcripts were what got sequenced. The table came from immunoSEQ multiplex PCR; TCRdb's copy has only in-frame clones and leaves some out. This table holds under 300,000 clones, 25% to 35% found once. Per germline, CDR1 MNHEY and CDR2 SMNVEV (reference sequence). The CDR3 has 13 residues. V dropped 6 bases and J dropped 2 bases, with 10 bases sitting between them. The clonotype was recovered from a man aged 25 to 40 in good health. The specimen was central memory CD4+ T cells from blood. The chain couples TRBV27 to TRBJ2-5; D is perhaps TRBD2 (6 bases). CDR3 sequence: CASRGLNQETQYF. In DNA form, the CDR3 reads TGTGCCAGCAGGGGACTGAATCAAGAGACCCAGTACTTC.